A selection of T cell receptor beta chains follows, all from one sample in a study of shared clonotypes between healthy human individuals. Assay: immunoSEQ multiplex PCR; the TCRdb copy retains only in-frame clones and omits some. The data contain hundreds of thousands of clones, approximately 79% of them singletons. What was sequenced was memory CD4+ T cells sorted from blood. The receptors stem from a woman aged 30 to 39 in good health. CDR3s include the opening cysteine and the closing phenylalanine or tryptophan. The D gene is left open where the match is weak. Some rows mark clone size as missing; the rest say once, few, many or name a class of expanded clone.

D	size	V	J	DNA	CDR3
.	.	TRBV28	TRBJ1-1	TGTGCCAGCAGTTTGCCCCTGGGGACCCAATCAAAGGGGGCTTTCTTT	CASSLPLGTQSKGAFF
.	many	TRBV2	TRBJ1-6	TGTGCCAGCAGGACTCAGGGGCGGAATTCACCCCTCCACTTT	CASRTQGRNSPLHF
TRBD2	.	TRBV9	TRBJ2-7	TGTGCCAGCAGCGTCCTAGCGGGAGCGGGTGAGCAGTACTTC	CASSVLAGAGEQYF
.	.	TRBV6-6	TRBJ2-3	TGTGCCAGCAGTTCGACAGATACGCAGTATTTT	CASSSTDTQYF
.	.	TRBV19	TRBJ2-2	TGTGCCAGTAGTATGGAAGGCCTAGGGGCCGGGGAGCTGTTTTTT	CASSMEGLGAGELFF
.	.	TRBV11-3	TRBJ2-7	TGTGCCAGCAGCCGAGAACAGGGATACGAGCAGTACTTC	CASSREQGYEQYF
.	.	TRBV2	TRBJ2-5	TGTGCCAGCAGGAGCGGGGAGACCCAGTACTTC	CASRSGETQYF
.	.	TRBV5-1	TRBJ2-1	TGCGCCAGCAGCCTAGACAGCGGGCTTTACAATGAGCAGTTCTTC	CASSLDSGLYNEQFF
.	.	TRBV19	TRBJ1-1	TGTGCCAGTACAGGACCTCCGGGAGACACTGAAGCTTTCTTT	CASTGPPGDTEAFF
.	.	TRBV27	TRBJ2-7	TGTGCCAGCAGTTTATCGCGGAGATCTACCGAGCAGTACTTC	CASSLSRRSTEQYF
.	once	TRBV6-1	TRBJ1-5	TGTGCCAGCAGTGAGGCAGGGTCTAATCAGCCCCAGCATTTT	CASSEAGSNQPQHF
.	.	TRBV6-1	TRBJ1-1	TGTGCCGGTGGGCCGGGGGGAATGAACACTGAAGCTTTCTTT	CAGGPGGMNTEAFF
TRBD1	once	TRBV9	TRBJ1-1	TGTGCCAGCAGCGTAGAGGACAGGGGCACTGAAGCTTTCTTT	CASSVEDRGTEAFF
.	.	TRBV9	TRBJ1-1	TGTGCCAGCAGCGTAGGTGGGAGCACTGAAGCTTTCTTT	CASSVGGSTEAFF
.	.	TRBV28	TRBJ2-7	TGTGCCAGCGCGGCCAGTTCACTGACATCCTACGAGCAGTACTTC	CASAASSLTSYEQYF
.	.	TRBV23-1	TRBJ1-5	TGCGCCAGCAGTCAATCTCGGACTGGGGAGAGCAATCAGCCCCAGCATTTT	CASSQSRTGESNQPQHF
.	.	TRBV19	TRBJ2-1	TGTGCCAGTAGTAACAGCTTCGGTGAGCAGTTCTTC	CASSNSFGEQFF
.	.	TRBV18	TRBJ2-2	TGTGCCAGCTCACCATTGACTAGGAACACCGGGGAGCTGTTTTTT	CASSPLTRNTGELFF
.	.	TRBV5-1	TRBJ2-5	TGCGCCAGCAGCGCTTTGGGGGGCGGAGAGACCCAGTACTTC	CASSALGGGETQYF
.	.	TRBV11-2	TRBJ1-1	TGTGCCAGCAGCCCCCGAGTGAACACTGAAGCTTTCTTT	CASSPRVNTEAFF
.	.	TRBV2	TRBJ2-2	TGTGCCAGCAGTGAGCGGGAAAGCACCGGGGAGCTGTTTTTT	CASSERESTGELFF
TRBD1	.	TRBV15	TRBJ1-1	TGTGCCACCAGCGAACCGGGACAGGTCCTCGAAGCTTTCTTT	CATSEPGQVLEAFF
TRBD2	few	TRBV11-2	TRBJ2-7	TGTGCCAGCAGCCCACAGCGGGACTCCTACGAGCAGTACTTC	CASSPQRDSYEQYF
.	.	TRBV14	TRBJ2-7	TGTGCCAGCAGCCAAGTGGGGTTTAACGAGCAGTACTTC	CASSQVGFNEQYF
TRBD1	once	TRBV4-1	TRBJ2-5	TGCGCCAGCAGCCCGACAGGGGCCCAAGAGACCCAGTACTTC	CASSPTGAQETQYF
.	few	TRBV19	TRBJ1-4	TGTGCCAGTAGTCCTCCCCCCGACCGAGAAAAACTGTTTTTT	CASSPPPDREKLFF
.	few	TRBV15	TRBJ2-7	TGTGCCACCAGCAGAGACGGAGCATCCTACGAGCAGTACTTC	CATSRDGASYEQYF
.	.	TRBV6-5	TRBJ2-2	TGTGCCAGCCGGGGCCTCCCCGGAACCGGGGAGCTGTTTTTT	CASRGLPGTGELFF
.	.	TRBV7-9	TRBJ1-5	TGTGCCAGCGCACGGCAGGGAGATCATCAGCCCCAGCATTTT	CASARQGDHQPQHF
TRBD1	.	TRBV6-1	TRBJ2-3	TGTGCCAGCAGCCGGGACAGGGGCACAGATACGCAGTATTTT	CASSRDRGTDTQYF
.	.	TRBV27	TRBJ2-7	TGTGCCAGCAGTTTAAATCGTCCGGCAGTACCCTACGAGCAGTACTTC	CASSLNRPAVPYEQYF
.	.	TRBV7-9	TRBJ2-2	TGTGCCACTCAGGGGTACAACACCGGGGAGCTGTTTTTT	CATQGYNTGELFF
TRBD1	few	TRBV28	TRBJ2-4	TGTGCCAGCAGAGGACAGGGTGTCAAAAACATTCAGTACTTC	CASRGQGVKNIQYF
.	.	TRBV28	TRBJ2-7	TGTGCCAGCAGTCCAGGTGGGGGGGCTTCCTACGAGCAGTACTTC	CASSPGGGASYEQYF
TRBD1	.	TRBV5-3	TRBJ1-1	TGTGCCAGCAGCTACGGACAGGAACAGAACACTGAAGCTTTCTTT	CASSYGQEQNTEAFF
.	.	TRBV28	TRBJ2-1	TGTGCCAGCAGTTTGGGGAACACCTACAATGAGCAGTTCTTC	CASSLGNTYNEQFF
TRBD2	.	TRBV7-8	TRBJ2-7	TGTGCCAGCAGCTTCGGCGGGAGTAGAGAGCAGTACTTC	CASSFGGSREQYF
.	.	TRBV7-2	TRBJ2-3	TGTGCCAGCAGCTCGGCTTACATTAGCACAGATACGCAGTATTTT	CASSSAYISTDTQYF
TRBD1	.	TRBV30	TRBJ2-1	TGTGCCTGGAGTGTGGGGACAGGGGGCAATGAGCAGTTCTTC	CAWSVGTGGNEQFF
.	.	TRBV15	TRBJ2-1	TGTGCCACCAGCAGCGGTAGCTCCTACAATGAGCAGTTCTTC	CATSSGSSYNEQFF
TRBD1	.	TRBV6-4	TRBJ1-2	TGTGCCAGCAGTAACCAACAGGGGGGCTACTATGGCTACACCTTC	CASSNQQGGYYGYTF
.	.	TRBV6-1	TRBJ2-3	TGTGCCAGCAGTGAAAACAGGGTTTCAACAGATACGCAGTATTTT	CASSENRVSTDTQYF
.	.	TRBV5-4	TRBJ2-5	TGTGCCAGCAGCTCAAAGGCGGAGACCGGGACATTTAAGGCCCAGTACTTC	CASSSKAETGTFKAQYF
.	.	TRBV28	TRBJ2-5	TGTGCCAGTGACCAGGGCGGGGTACAAGAGACCCAGTACTTC	CASDQGGVQETQYF
.	few	TRBV4-1	TRBJ2-5	TGCGCCAGCAGCCAAGACCCCCGGCCGGAGACCCAGTACTTC	CASSQDPRPETQYF
TRBD2	once	TRBV9	TRBJ2-5	TGTGCCAGCAGCGTAGCGGCGGGAGTTCGAGAGACCCAGTACTTC	CASSVAAGVRETQYF
.	.	TRBV19	TRBJ2-3	TGTGCCAGTAGTGGCGGGAAAAGCACAGATACGCAGTATTTT	CASSGGKSTDTQYF
TRBD1	.	TRBV11-3	TRBJ2-5	TGTGCCAGCAGCTTATCGACAGGGAAACAAGAGACCCAGTACTTC	CASSLSTGKQETQYF
TRBD2	.	TRBV2	TRBJ2-5	TGTGCCAGCGGACTAGCGTGGCAAGAGACCCAGTACTTC	CASGLAWQETQYF
.	.	TRBV2	TRBJ1-5	TGTGCCAGCAGTGAAGACAGAATCAATCAGCCCCAGCATTTT	CASSEDRINQPQHF
.	.	TRBV5-8	TRBJ1-3	TGTGCCAGCAGTATCGGGAACACCATATATTTT	CASSIGNTIYF
TRBD2	.	TRBV27	TRBJ2-5	TGTGCCAGCAGTTTAAGGGGCCTAGCGGGAGGGCCTTCCGGAGAGACCCAGTACTTC	CASSLRGLAGGPSGETQYF
TRBD1	.	TRBV9	TRBJ2-7	TGTGCCAGCAGCGGTCCCAGAAAGGGACAGACACTCTACGAGCAGTACTTC	CASSGPRKGQTLYEQYF
.	.	TRBV25-1	TRBJ1-6	TGTGCCAGCACGGGGTTAAGCTCCTATAATTCACCCCTCCACTTT	CASTGLSSYNSPLHF
.	few	TRBV7-8	TRBJ1-5	TGTGCCAGCAGCCCAGCAGGAACCCGTGGGCCCCAGCATTTT	CASSPAGTRGPQHF
.	.	TRBV7-2	TRBJ2-3	TGTGCCAGCAGCTTATTAACAAGCTCACCCACAGATACGCAGTATTTT	CASSLLTSSPTDTQYF
.	few	TRBV6-5	TRBJ2-5	TGTGCCAGCAGTTACTCGTATATGCAGCTCGAGACCCAGTACTTC	CASSYSYMQLETQYF
.	.	TRBV7-8	TRBJ2-7	TGTGCCAGCAGCTTTTCGGGACTCTCCTACGAGCAGTACTTC	CASSFSGLSYEQYF
TRBD1	.	TRBV5-5	TRBJ2-7	TGTGCCAGCAGCTCAGGACAGGCGGGCTACGAGCAGTACTTC	CASSSGQAGYEQYF